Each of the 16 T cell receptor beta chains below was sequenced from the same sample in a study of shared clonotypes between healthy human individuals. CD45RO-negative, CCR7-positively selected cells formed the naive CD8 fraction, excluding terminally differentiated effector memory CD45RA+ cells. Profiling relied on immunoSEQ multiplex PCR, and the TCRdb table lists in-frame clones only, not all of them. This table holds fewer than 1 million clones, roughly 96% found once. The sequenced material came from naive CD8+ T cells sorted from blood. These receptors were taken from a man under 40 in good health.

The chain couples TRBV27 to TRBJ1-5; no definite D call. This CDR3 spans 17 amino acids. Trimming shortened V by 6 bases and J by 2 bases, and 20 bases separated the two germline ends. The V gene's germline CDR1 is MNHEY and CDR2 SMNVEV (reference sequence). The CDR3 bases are TGTGCCAGCAGCCGAGTTTTGACACAACATGGCAATCAGCCCCAGCATTTT. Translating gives CASSRVLTQHGNQPQHF.

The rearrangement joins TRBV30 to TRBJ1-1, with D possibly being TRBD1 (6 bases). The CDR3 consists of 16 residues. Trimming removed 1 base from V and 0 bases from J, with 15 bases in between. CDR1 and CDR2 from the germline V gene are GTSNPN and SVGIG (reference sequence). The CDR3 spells CAWSGTDRLMNTEAFF. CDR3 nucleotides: TGTGCCTGGAGTGGGACGGACAGACTAATGAACACTGAAGCTTTCTTT.

The CDR3 DNA follows: TGTGCCAGCAGTCTCTTAGCCTTTGAGCAGTTCTTC. It translates to CASSLLAFEQFF. The chain carries TRBV6-6 and TRBJ2-1, with no clear D. CDR1 MNHNY and CDR2 SVGAGI come from the germline V gene (reference sequence). CDR3 length: 12 residues. Trimming took off 5 bases at V and 9 bases at J, with 11 bases between the two ends.

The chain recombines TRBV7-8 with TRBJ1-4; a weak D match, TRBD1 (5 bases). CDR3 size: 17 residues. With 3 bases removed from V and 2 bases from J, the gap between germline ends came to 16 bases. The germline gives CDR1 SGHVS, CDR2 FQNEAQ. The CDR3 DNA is TGTGCCAGCAGCTTGTCAGGGCGCATCCGGACTAATGAAAAACTGTTTTTT. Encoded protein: CASSLSGRIRTNEKLFF.

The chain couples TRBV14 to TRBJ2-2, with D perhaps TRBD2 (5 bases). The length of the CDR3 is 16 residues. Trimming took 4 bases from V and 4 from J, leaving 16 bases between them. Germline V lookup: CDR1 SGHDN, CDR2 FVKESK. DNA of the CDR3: TGTGCCAGCAGCCCATTAGGGCCTAGCCGCACCGGGGAGCTGTTTTTT. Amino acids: CASSPLGPSRTGELFF.

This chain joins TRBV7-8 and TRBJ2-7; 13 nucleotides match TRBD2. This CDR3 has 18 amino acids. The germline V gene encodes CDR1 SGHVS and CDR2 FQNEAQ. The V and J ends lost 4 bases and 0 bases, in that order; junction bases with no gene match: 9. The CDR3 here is CASSWRDGTSGISYEQYF. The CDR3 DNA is TGTGCCAGCAGCTGGCGGGATGGGACTAGCGGGATCTCCTACGAGCAGTACTTC.

The CDR3 region is CASSDWPGLAGAGELFF. In DNA, the CDR3 is TGTGCCAGCAGCGATTGGCCGGGACTAGCGGGAGCCGGGGAGCTGTTTTTT. V gene TRBV2 combines with J gene TRBJ2-2; the match to TRBD2 covers 14 bases. The CDR3 is 17 residues long. Trimming took 6 bases from V and 6 from J; bases not matched to a gene: 9. CDR1 is SNHLY and CDR2 is FYNNEI in the germline V gene.

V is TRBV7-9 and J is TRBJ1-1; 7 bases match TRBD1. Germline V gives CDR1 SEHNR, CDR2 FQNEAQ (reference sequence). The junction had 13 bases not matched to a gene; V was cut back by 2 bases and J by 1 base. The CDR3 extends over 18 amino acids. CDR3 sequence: CASSLHDRVTIRNTEAFF. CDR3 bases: TGTGCCAGCAGCTTACACGACAGGGTAACCATCCGGAACACTGAAGCTTTCTTT. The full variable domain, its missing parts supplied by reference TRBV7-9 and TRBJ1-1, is DTGVSQNPRHKITKRGQNVTFRCDPISEHNRLYWYRQTLGQGPEFLTYFQNEAQLEKSRLLSDRFSAERPKGSFSTLEIQRTEQGDSAMYLCASSLHDRVTIRNTEAFFGQGTRLTVV.

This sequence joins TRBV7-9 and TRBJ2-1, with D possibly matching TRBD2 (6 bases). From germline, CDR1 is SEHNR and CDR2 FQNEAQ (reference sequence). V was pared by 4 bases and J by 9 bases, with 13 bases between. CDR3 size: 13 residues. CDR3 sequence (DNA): TGTGCCAGCAGCTCCGGGACTTCTGGTGAGCAGTTCTTC. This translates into CASSSGTSGEQFF.

The CDR3 loop reads CSVDTGDNEQFF. Written as DNA, the CDR3 is TGCAGCGTTGATACAGGCGACAATGAGCAGTTCTTC. The J gene is TRBJ2-1, the V gene TRBV29-1; tentative D call: TRBD1 (5 bases). The CDR3 length is 12 residues. The V gene lost 3 bases and the J gene lost 5 bases, with 8 bases spanning the gap. Germline lookup yields CDR1 SQVTM and CDR2 ANQGSEA.

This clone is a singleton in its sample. The CDR3 sequence: CASSEGAQGHTLPYYEQYF. In DNA form, the CDR3 reads TGTGCCAGCAGTGAAGGGGCACAGGGGCACACACTTCCCTACTACGAGCAGTACTTC. The chain combines TRBV2 with TRBJ2-7; 7 bases are shared with TRBD1. This CDR3 is built from 19 residues. The V gene's germline CDR1 is SNHLY and CDR2 FYNNEI. The junction had 18 bases not matched to a gene; V was cut back by 1 base and J by 3 bases.

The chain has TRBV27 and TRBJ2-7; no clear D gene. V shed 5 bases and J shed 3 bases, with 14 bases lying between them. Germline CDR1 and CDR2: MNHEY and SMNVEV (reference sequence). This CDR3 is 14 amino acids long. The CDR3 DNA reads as TGTGCCAGCAGTCCAAACAGTGACTTCTACGAGCAGTACTTC. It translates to CASSPNSDFYEQYF.

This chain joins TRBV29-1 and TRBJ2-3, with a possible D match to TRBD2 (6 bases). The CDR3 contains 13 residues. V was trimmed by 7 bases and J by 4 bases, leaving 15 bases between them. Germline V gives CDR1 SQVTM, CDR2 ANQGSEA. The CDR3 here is CSARVGGADTQYF. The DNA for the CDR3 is TGCAGCGCCCGGGTGGGGGGTGCAGATACGCAGTATTTT.

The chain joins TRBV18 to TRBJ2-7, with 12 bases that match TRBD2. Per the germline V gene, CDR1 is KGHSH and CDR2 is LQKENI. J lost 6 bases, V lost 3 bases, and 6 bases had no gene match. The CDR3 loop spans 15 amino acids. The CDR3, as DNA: TGTGCCAGCTCACCTGGACTAGCGGGACCTCTCGAGCAGTACTTC. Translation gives CASSPGLAGPLEQYF. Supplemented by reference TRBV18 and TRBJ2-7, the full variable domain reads NAGVMQNPRHLVRRRGQEARLRCSPMKGHSHVYWYRQLPEEGLKFMVYLQKENIIDESGMPKERFSAEFPKEGPSILRIQQVVRGDSAAYFCASSPGLAGPLEQYFGPGTRLTVT.

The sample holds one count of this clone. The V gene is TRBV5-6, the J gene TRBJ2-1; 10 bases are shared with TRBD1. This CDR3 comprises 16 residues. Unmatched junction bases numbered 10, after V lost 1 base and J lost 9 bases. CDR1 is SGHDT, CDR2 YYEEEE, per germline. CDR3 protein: CASSLTGQGVLVEQFF. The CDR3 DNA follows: TGTGCCAGCAGCTTGACAGGACAGGGGGTTTTGGTTGAGCAGTTCTTC.

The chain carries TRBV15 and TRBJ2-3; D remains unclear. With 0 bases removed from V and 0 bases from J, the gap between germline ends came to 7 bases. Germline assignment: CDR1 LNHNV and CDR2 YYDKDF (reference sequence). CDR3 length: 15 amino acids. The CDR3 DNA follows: TGTGCCACCAGCAGAGACCTTTATAGCACAGATACGCAGTATTTT. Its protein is CATSRDLYSTDTQYF.